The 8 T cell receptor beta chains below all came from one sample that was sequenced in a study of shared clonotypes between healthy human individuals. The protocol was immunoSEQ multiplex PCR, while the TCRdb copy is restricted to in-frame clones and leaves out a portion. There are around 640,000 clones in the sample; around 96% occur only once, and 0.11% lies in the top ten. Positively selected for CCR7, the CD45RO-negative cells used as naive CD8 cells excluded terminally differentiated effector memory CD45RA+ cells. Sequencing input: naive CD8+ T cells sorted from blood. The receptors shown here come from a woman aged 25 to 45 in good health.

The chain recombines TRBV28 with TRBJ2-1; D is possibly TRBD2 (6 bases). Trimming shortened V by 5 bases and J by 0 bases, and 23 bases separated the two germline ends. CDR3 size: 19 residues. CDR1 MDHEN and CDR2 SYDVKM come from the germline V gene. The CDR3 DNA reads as TGTGCCAGCAGTGGGACGGGACTGATTAGCGGCTTCTCCTACAATGAGCAGTTCTTC. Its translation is CASSGTGLISGFSYNEQFF.

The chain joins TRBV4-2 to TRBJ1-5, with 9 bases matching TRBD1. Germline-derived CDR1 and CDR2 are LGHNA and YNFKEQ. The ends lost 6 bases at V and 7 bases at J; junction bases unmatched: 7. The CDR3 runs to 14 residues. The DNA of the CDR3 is TGTGCCAGCAGTTTAACAGGGGGCGGACAGCCCCAGCATTTT. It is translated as CASSLTGGGQPQHF.

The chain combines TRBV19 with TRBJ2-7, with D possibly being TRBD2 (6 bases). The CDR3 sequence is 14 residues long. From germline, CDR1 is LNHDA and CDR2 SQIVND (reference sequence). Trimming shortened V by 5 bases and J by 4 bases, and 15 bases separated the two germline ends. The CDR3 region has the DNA TGTGCCAGTAGTGTGGGCATCGGGGGTTACGAGCAGTACTTC. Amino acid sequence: CASSVGIGGYEQYF.

Written as DNA, the CDR3 is TGTGCCAGCAGCTATGGGGCTTGGGGAGACAATGAGCAGTTCTTC. Amino acid sequence: CASSYGAWGDNEQFF. This chain connects TRBV11-3 to TRBJ2-1, with D possibly being TRBD1 or TRBD2 (5 bases each). Germline V gives CDR1 SGHNT, CDR2 YENEEA. V lost 4 bases and J 5 bases, leaving 15 bases between the germline ends. The CDR3 sequence is 15 residues long.

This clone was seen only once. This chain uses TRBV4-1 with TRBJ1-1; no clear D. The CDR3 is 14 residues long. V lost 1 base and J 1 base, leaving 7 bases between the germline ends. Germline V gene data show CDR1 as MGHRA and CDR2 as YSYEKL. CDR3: CASSQGIGNTEAFF. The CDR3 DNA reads TGCGCCAGCAGCCAAGGAATAGGGAACACTGAAGCTTTCTTT.

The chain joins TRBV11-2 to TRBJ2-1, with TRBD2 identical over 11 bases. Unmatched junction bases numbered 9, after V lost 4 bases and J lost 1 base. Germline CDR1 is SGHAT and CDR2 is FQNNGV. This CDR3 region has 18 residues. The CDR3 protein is CASSSRGLAGQSYNEQFF. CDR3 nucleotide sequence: TGTGCCAGCAGCTCCCGAGGACTAGCGGGCCAATCCTACAATGAGCAGTTCTTC.

The CDR3 DNA reads TGTGCCAGCAGCAATCTTAAGGAGCAGGAGACCCAGTACTTC. It codes for CASSNLKEQETQYF. This rearrangement joins TRBV7-9 to TRBJ2-5, with D unresolved. This CDR3 comprises 14 residues. Deletions cut 5 bases from V and 5 bases from J, with 15 bases between. Germline lookup yields CDR1 SEHNR and CDR2 FQNEAQ (reference sequence).

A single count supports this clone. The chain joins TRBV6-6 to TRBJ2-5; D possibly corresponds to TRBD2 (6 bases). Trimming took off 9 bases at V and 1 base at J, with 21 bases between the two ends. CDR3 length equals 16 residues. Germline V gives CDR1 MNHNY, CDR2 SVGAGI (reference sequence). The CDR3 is CASPTRAGPTQETQYF. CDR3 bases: TGTGCCAGTCCCACTCGGGCGGGACCTACCCAAGAGACCCAGTACTTC.